The 23 T cell receptor beta chains given below trace back to one sample, sequenced in a study of read filtering for tumor transcriptome and immune sequencing. This library used roughly 400 ng RNA and molecular barcoded adaptors spanning alpha/delta and beta/gamma chains. TCRdb called the reads again in MiXCR, with one record for every CDR3 protein. Found here are some 46,000 distinct CDR3 sequences, 10% to 15% of them singletons; the top ten hold roughly 15%. Input material: a population of CD138-negative cells sorted from bone marrow. The source is a donor aged 40 or older with multiple myeloma.

This clonotype was observed at least ten times. This chain links TRBV19 with TRBJ2-7; 9 nucleotides align to TRBD1. Per germline, CDR1 LNHDA and CDR2 SQIVND (reference sequence). CDR3 length equals 16 residues. J lost 5 bases, V lost 1 base, and 9 bases had no gene match. The CDR3 nucleotides are TGTGCCAGTAGTATAGGTAACCCGGGACAGGGAAACGAGCAGTACTTC. This gives the protein CASSIGNPGQGNEQYF.

Notes on this clonotype: A read error is possible here, since a much larger clone lies one base away. The chain couples TRBV6-5 to TRBJ1-1; D is unresolved. Germline loops: CDR1 MNHEY, CDR2 SVGAGI. The length of the CDR3 is 12 residues. CDR3 sequence: CACSDQGTEAFF. As DNA, the CDR3 is TGTGCCTGCAGTGATCAAGGGACTGAAGCTTTCTTT.

The genes are TRBV5-6 and TRBJ1-6; TRBD1 matches at 7 bases. The germline V gene encodes CDR1 SGHDT and CDR2 YYEEEE. Losses at the gene ends were 4 bases for V and 9 bases for J; bases not matched to a gene: 13. The CDR3 extends over 16 amino acids. The DNA of the CDR3 is TGTGCCAGCAGCCCAGTCAGGGGGATTAATAGTTCACCCCTCCACTTT. Its translation is CASSPVRGINSSPLHF.

This clonotype was counted many times. This chain joins TRBV5-6 and TRBJ2-2; 9 nucleotides align to TRBD2. V lost 4 bases, J lost 3 bases, and 4 bases stayed unmatched. Looked up from germline, CDR1 is SGHDT and CDR2 is YYEEEE. The CDR3 contains 15 residues. The CDR3 reads CASSISGRDTGELFF. As DNA, the CDR3 is TGTGCCAGCAGCATTAGCGGGAGAGACACCGGGGAGCTGTTTTTT. The full variable domain, with the rest looked up from reference TRBV5-6 and TRBJ2-2, is DAGVTQSPTHLIKTRGQQVTLRCSPKSGHDTVSWYQQALGQGPQFIFQYYEEEERQRGNFPDRFSGHQFPNYSSELNVNALLLGDSALYLCASSISGRDTGELFFGEGSRLTVL.

This clonotype has ten or more counts. The V call is TRBV29-1, the J call TRBJ1-4, with D tentatively TRBD1 (6 bases). Trimming pared 5 bases from V and 7 bases from J, leaving 14 bases between. The CDR3 consists of 13 residues. Per the germline V gene, CDR1 is SQVTM and CDR2 is ANQGSEA. CDR3 sequence (DNA): TGCAGCGTTTCAAGGAACAGGGCTGAAAAACTGTTTTTT. Amino acids: CSVSRNRAEKLFF.

This clonotype was detected many times. The CDR3 carries no conserved terminal phenylalanine or tryptophan, so it likely arises from a read error. V gene TRBV20-1 combines with J gene TRBJ1-1; 7 bases match TRBD1. Germline CDR1 and CDR2: DFQATT and SNEGSKA (reference sequence). With V trimmed by 6 bases and J by 4 bases, 8 bases remained unmatched. The CDR3 sequence is 13 residues long. The CDR3 DNA sequence: TGCAGTGCCCAGACAGGGAAAGTCACTGAAGCTTTCCTT. It specifies CSAQTGKVTEAFL.

This clonotype was recorded a few times. The chain has TRBV12-3 or TRBV12-4 and TRBJ2-7, with 8 bases matching TRBD2. V lost 1 base and J lost 7; bases outside the gene matches: 9. The length of the CDR3 is 15 residues. The CDR3 spells CASSLGGAGGGEQYF. CDR3 sequence (DNA): TGTGCCAGCAGTTTAGGGGGGGCGGGAGGAGGAGAGCAGTACTTC.

This clonotype was counted at least ten times. The V gene is TRBV5-1, the J gene TRBJ2-5; the match to TRBD2 covers 7 bases. Trimming took 0 bases from V and 4 from J; bases not matched to a gene: 3. CDR1 is SGHRS, CDR2 YFSETQ, per germline. This CDR3 contains 14 residues. The CDR3 here is CASSLAGGGETQYF. CDR3 in DNA: TGCGCCAGCAGCTTGGCGGGAGGCGGAGAGACCCAGTACTTC.

In this sample, this clonotype turned up many times. The V gene is TRBV11-3, the J gene TRBJ2-3; D is undetermined. Germline V gene lookup returns CDR1 SGHNT and CDR2 YENEEA. The CDR3 loop spans 13 amino acids. Trimming removed 5 bases at V and 0 bases at J, with 6 bases between. CDR3 amino acids: CASSILSTDTQYF. CDR3 nucleotides: TGTGCCAGCAGCATACTAAGCACAGATACGCAGTATTTT.

This clonotype was picked up many times. The V gene is TRBV7-9, the J gene TRBJ2-7, with 7 bases matching TRBD2. CDR3 size: 17 residues. The germline CDR1 and CDR2 sequences are SEHNR and FQNEAQ (reference sequence). The J segment lost 0 bases and the V segment lost 0 bases, leaving 8 bases of the junction unmatched. The CDR3 coding sequence is TGTGCCAGCAGCTTAGCGAGCGTTAGCGGGTACTCCTACGAGCAGTACTTC. Its protein product is CASSLASVSGYSYEQYF.

This clonotype rates as medium-sized. The chain joins TRBV11-2 to TRBJ2-1; TRBD2 agrees at 11 bases. Trimming cost V 8 bases and J 8 bases; bases outside gene matches: 11. CDR1 is SGHAT and CDR2 is FQNNGV in the germline V gene. CDR3 size: 15 residues. In nucleotides, the CDR3 is TGTGCCAGCGCCCCCATTAGCGGGAGGGGGTATGAGCAGTTCTTC. It yields the protein CASAPISGRGYEQFF. The entire variable domain, with the rest obtained from reference TRBV11-2 and TRBJ2-1, is as follows: EAGVAQSPRYKIIEKRQSVAFWCNPISGHATLYWYQQILGQGPKLLIQFQNNGVVDDSQLPKDRFSAERLKGVDSTLKIQPAKLEDSAVYLCASAPISGRGYEQFFGPGTRLTVL.

Ten or more counts support this clonotype. The gene calls are TRBV2 and TRBJ2-6; TRBD1 matches 9 bases. Trimming removed 7 bases from V and 0 bases from J; junction bases left unmatched: 7. The germline V gene has CDR1 SNHLY and CDR2 FYNNEI. CDR3 length: 17 amino acids. CDR3 sequence (DNA): TGTGCCAGCACCCTGGACAGGGGAACCTCTGGGGCCAACGTCCTGACTTTC. This gives the protein CASTLDRGTSGANVLTF.

By sample fraction, this clonotype is medium-sized. V gene TRBV29-1 combines with J gene TRBJ2-1; D gene ambiguous. Germline CDR1 SQVTM, CDR2 ANQGSEA. The CDR3 spans 11 residues. With 0 bases removed from V and 8 bases from J, the gap between germline ends came to 5 bases. The CDR3 loop reads CSVEEEYEQFF. The CDR3 nucleotides are TGCAGCGTTGAAGAAGAATATGAGCAGTTCTTC.

This clonotype occurred a few times. The junction shows a germline mismatch at one end, possibly a read error. The chain joins TRBV12-3 or TRBV12-4 to TRBJ2-1; TRBD2 matches at 9 bases. There are 15 residues in the CDR3. The CDR3 region has the DNA TGTGCGAGCAGTGGGAATAGCGGGAGCTACAATGAGCAGTTCTTC. Amino acid sequence: CASSGNSGSYNEQFF.

This clonotype was counted ten times or more. This sequence joins TRBV19 and TRBJ2-4; D is perhaps TRBD1 or TRBD2 (7 bases each). Germline V lookup: CDR1 LNHDA, CDR2 SQIVND (reference sequence). The CDR3 extends over 13 amino acids. With 8 bases removed from V and 10 bases from J, the gap between germline ends came to 18 bases. The CDR3 bases are TGTGCCAGTTCCGAAGCGGGACAGACTATTCAGTACTTC. Protein: CASSEAGQTIQYF.

The rearrangement joins TRBV25-1 to TRBJ2-1, with TRBD2 matching 13 bases. V shed 5 bases, J shed 7 bases, and the junction held 5 bases outside the gene matches. CDR1 is MGHDK and CDR2 is SYGVNS in the germline V gene. This CDR3 region has 15 residues. The CDR3 here is CASSWTSGRGNEQFF. The CDR3 region has the DNA TGTGCCAGCAGTTGGACTAGCGGGAGAGGGAATGAGCAGTTCTTC.

A note on this clonotype: This may stem from a read error, because a much larger clone lies one nucleotide away. The chain uses TRBV28 and TRBJ1-1; D is ambiguous. V was shortened by 3 bases and J by 10 bases, with 18 bases between the two germline ends. Germline values: CDR1 MDHEN, CDR2 SYDVKM. This CDR3 contains 14 residues. CDR3 sequence reads: CASSFTVGGSGAFF. CDR3 sequence (DNA): TGTGCCAGCAGTTTTACCGTAGGAGGGTCTGGAGCTTTCTTT. The variable domain in full, completed from reference TRBV28 and TRBJ1-1, reads DVKVTQSSRYLVKRTGEKVFLECVQDMDHENMFWYRQDPGLGLRLIYFSYDVKMKEKGDIPEGYSVSREKKERFSLILESASTNQTSMYLCASSFTVGGSGAFFGQGTRLTVV.

This clonotype was detected many times. The chain has TRBV7-9 and TRBJ1-1; no clear D. The ends were cut back, 5 bases at V and 11 bases at J, with 15 bases in the middle. Germline lookup yields CDR1 SEHNR and CDR2 FQNEAQ (reference sequence). CDR3 length equals 12 residues. CDR3: CASSAGPPAAFF. The CDR3 nucleotides are TGTGCCAGCAGCGCCGGACCCCCTGCGGCTTTCTTT.

This clonotype was picked up a small number of times. This may come from a read error, since a much larger clone is one base off. This chain joins TRBV20-1 and TRBJ2-1; D tentatively reads TRBD1 or TRBD2 (5 bases each). Per germline, CDR1 DFQATT and CDR2 SNEGSKA (reference sequence). This CDR3 has 14 amino acids. In DNA form, the CDR3 reads TGCAGTGCTAGCAGGGAGAGCTCCTACAATGAGCAGTCCTTC. Its protein is CSASRESSYNEQSF.

A remark on this clonotype: The likely explanation is a read error, given a far larger clone one base away. The CDR3 DNA reads as TGTGCCAGCAGTTATACGGGAGGGACACCCCACAATGAGCAGTTCTTC. Its translation is CASSYTGGTPHNEQFF. The V call is TRBV6-5, the J call TRBJ2-1; 8 bases fit TRBD2. Per the germline V gene, CDR1 is MNHEY and CDR2 is SVGAGI. The CDR3 has 16 residues. V dropped 3 bases and J dropped 5; count of bases not matched to a gene: 9.

Of note for this clonotype: Possible read error: a much larger clone is one base away. Likely a read error: the CDR3 ends without its conserved phenylalanine or tryptophan. The chain employs TRBV20-1 and TRBJ1-1; 8 positions match TRBD1. Trimming took 6 bases from V and 6 from J; bases not matched to a gene: 9. The CDR3 totals 13 residues. Germline V gene sequence: CDR1 DFQATT, CDR2 SNEGSKA (reference sequence). CDR3 residues: CSAPTGEGAEAFL. In DNA form, the CDR3 reads TGCAGTGCGCCGACAGGGGAAGGTGCTGAAGCTTTCTTA.

This clonotype ranks as medium-sized. This sequence joins TRBV20-1 and TRBJ2-1, with TRBD1 matching 7 bases. V trimming: 5 bases; J trimming: 0 bases; junction bases outside the gene matches: 4. The CDR3 spans 14 residues. The germline gives CDR1 DFQATT, CDR2 SNEGSKA (reference sequence). CDR3 amino acids: CSADRENSYNEQFF. CDR3 bases: TGCAGTGCTGACAGGGAAAACTCCTACAATGAGCAGTTCTTC.

This clonotype turned up a few times. At one end, the junction sequence differs from germline, possibly due to a read error. The V and J genes are TRBV29-1 and TRBJ2-1, with 9 positions matching TRBD1. This CDR3 is 15 amino acids long. Per the germline V gene, CDR1 is SQVTM and CDR2 is ANQGSEA. This CDR3 reads CSVERGQGADNERFF. CDR3 sequence (DNA): TGTAGCGTTGAAAGGGGACAGGGAGCCGACAATGAGCGGTTCTTC.